This T cell receptor beta chain emerged from a study of response to subunit inactivated influenza vaccine. CDR3 length: 16 residues. Each CDR3 protein gets one entry after TCRdb re-called the RT-PCR reads with MiXCR. The sample shows over 650,000 distinct CDR3 sequences, about a fifth of them seen only once. Study-wide findings and caveats: After each seasonal influenza vaccination, few new T cells are recruited, the authors suggested.

This clonotype was seen only a few times. What it binds is unknown. The TCR comes from a man aged 50-59 years who received an inactivated influenza vaccine. The rearrangement joins TRBV21-1 to TRBJ2-7; the table gives TRBD1 as D, unverified against the DNA. TRBV21-1 is given as a pseudogene. This specimen was PBMCs from blood, taken more than 4 days after vaccination. CDR3 residues: CASSYRGSSDTYEQYF. The CDR3 DNA follows: TGTGCCAGCAGCTACAGGGGTTCTAGCGACACCTACGAGCAGTACTTC.